This TCR beta chain was sequenced during a study of blood T cell repertoires in COVID-19. Study information: Some COVID-19 samples were acute and others convalescent; all came from the United States, Italy and Spain. T cells, B-cell-depleted T cells, or PBMCs provided the cDNA or gDNA that served as material.

Source study methods: Researchers report that nucleated cell counts were estimated from reference gene primer amplification. The data were produced by immunoSEQ multiplex PCR, yet TCRdb's version contains in-frame clones alone and is incomplete. V and J calls plus clone size are reproduced from that table; the DNA served to infer D and trimming. The data hold roughly 20,000 clones, with about 87% observed a single time. Material: peripheral blood. The clonotype comes from a human donor in a cohort sampled during active COVID-19. The donor label of this sample is uncertain.

CDR3 bases: TGTGCCAGCAGTGAAAGGGCAGGGGCCCTCCTTGGCTACACCTTC. Residues: CASSERAGALLGYTF. J is TRBJ1-2 and V is TRBV2, with D perhaps TRBD1 (6 bases). This CDR3 has 15 residues. Looked up from germline, CDR1 is SNHLY and CDR2 is FYNNEI. Between the trimmed V and J ends, which lost 2 bases and 7 bases, there was a span of 17 bases.